The entry that follows covers one T cell receptor (beta chain) sequence. The antigen is unknown. This specimen comes from a study of T cells in Graves' hyperthyroidism and ophthalmopathy. Study-wide results and limits: By a 13 V-J model, ophthalmopathy was set apart from stable hyperthyroidism.

Individuals with ophthalmopathy presented a Clinical Activity Score of at least 3, a NOSPECS grade of at least 4 and a duration under 3 months. Fresh 10 ml peripheral blood yielded PBMCs. The source material, RNA transcripts, was used to amplify TCR beta CDR3 regions. With the HTBI primer set, the TCR CDR3 went through a first round of RT-PCR. TCRdb independently ran MiXCR on the multiplex PCR reads; one entry per CDR3 protein. Of 400,000 to 600,000 distinct CDR3 sequences listed, about 16% were seen once; the top ten hold less than 30%. Germline V gene sequence: CDR1 SGDLS, CDR2 YYNGEE. Trimming shortened V by 4 bases and J by 1 base, and 17 bases separated the two germline ends. CDR3 length equals 17 residues.

The sequencing sample was made of blood. The genes are TRBV9 and TRBJ2-2; D possibly corresponds to TRBD1 (5 bases). The receptor was isolated from a young woman with Graves' ophthalmopathy. The CDR3 protein is CASSPLISGWNTGELFF. Written as DNA, the CDR3 is TGTGCCAGCAGCCCACTCATATCAGGGTGGAACACCGGGGAGCTGTTTTTT.